The next 2 T cell receptor beta chains were all read from a single sample in a study of CD8 T cells in Susac syndrome. When the RNA was reverse transcribed, random hexamers were used with an input of roughly 0.45 to 1 ug. TCRdb re-called the immunoSEQ multiplex PCR reads with MiXCR, one entry per CDR3 protein. The sample consists of under 250,000 distinct CDR3 sequences, 85% to 95% of them appearing once. The material sequenced was CD4+ T cells from PBMCs. These receptors all stem from a human donor with Susac syndrome.

V and J are TRBV7-2 and TRBJ1-2; possible D gene TRBD1, 5 bases. This CDR3 spans 13 amino acids. Germline lookup yields CDR1 SGHTA and CDR2 FQGNSA. V lost 1 base and J lost 10, with 13 bases in between. CDR3 amino acids: CASSLGGIADYTF. The CDR3 nucleotides are TGTGCCAGCAGCTTAGGGGGCATAGCCGACTACACCTTC.

The chain combines TRBV7-2 with TRBJ2-3, with D unclear. Trimming left V 4 bases short and J 4 bases short, with 9 bases between. This CDR3 spans 13 amino acids. Germline CDR1 and CDR2: SGHTA and FQGNSA. The CDR3 spells CASSSLVADTQYF. DNA of the CDR3: TGTGCCAGCAGCTCCCTGGTGGCAGATACGCAGTATTTT.